This T cell receptor (beta chain) was captured in a study of cytomegalovirus exposure and HLA in healthy donors. Study overall: The same platform was used for the 120 or so validation repertoires as for the 666 first-cohort repertoires, as reported in a later analysis. Notes on the study in general: Most TCR sequences were rare, but some public TCRs occurred in many donors.

Looked up from germline, CDR1 is MNHEY and CDR2 is SMNVEV (reference sequence). Deletions cut 2 bases from V and 5 bases from J, with 16 bases between. This CDR3 comprises 15 residues. Separate from the roughly 730-subject first cohort, the approximately 120-subject validation cohort was the one that the donors belonged to. Notes on this clone: Antigen unknown.

Sequenced by immunoSEQ multiplex PCR; TCRdb stores in-frame clones only, minus some. The sample yields about 260,000 clones, around 91% seen once. Sequenced material: PBMCs. This TCR was recovered from a woman aged 25 to 39 in good health and CMV-seronegative. The rearrangement uses TRBV27 and TRBJ2-7; tentative D call: TRBD1 (6 bases). The CDR3 spells CASSLNPGTKNEQYF. The CDR3 bases are TGTGCCAGCAGTTTAAATCCCGGGACAAAAAACGAGCAGTACTTC.